This TCR beta chain was recorded in a study of OX40 agonist ivuxolimab in advanced cancers. The wider study: Ivuxolimab is an agonistic anti-OX40 (CD134) antibody, and patients were treated with it. Those enrolled were 70% to 85% male, with a mean age of about 66 years and ages from roughly 20 to 85. Partial response was recorded in three patients: one hepatocellular carcinoma and two cutaneous melanoma cases.

Sequencing used immunoSEQ multiplex PCR; TCRdb keeps in-frame clones, though not all of them. Among roughly 69,000 clones listed, about 91% were seen once. CDR3 length: 16 residues. Germline V lookup: CDR1 SNHLY, CDR2 FYNNEI. Trimming removed 3 bases from V and 4 bases from J; junction bases left unmatched: 8. This specimen consisted of CD4+ or CD8+ T cells sorted from blood, obtained in a trial of the OX40 agonist ivuxolimab. This chain links TRBV2 with TRBJ2-1; 8 bases fit TRBD1. The source is an adult with an advanced solid tumor such as melanoma, head and neck, liver or kidney cancer. The CDR3 loop is CASSDTGTGAYNEQFF. The DNA of the CDR3 is TGTGCCAGCAGTGACACCGGGACAGGAGCTTACAATGAGCAGTTCTTC.